The 8 T cell receptor beta chains reported below all come from one sample, sequenced in a study of cytomegalovirus exposure and HLA in healthy donors (dated by TCRdb to the late 2010s). The protocol used for the library was the immunoSEQ multiplex PCR assay. For the multiplex PCR, a mixture combining 60 forward primers for TCR Vbeta segments and 13 reverse primers for TCR Jbeta segments was used. TCRdb took this table from immuneACCESS and kept in-frame rearrangements with V and J called. Such tables lack part of the clones; where checked against another copy, unresolved V genes explain under half of the gap, and the rest is unexplained. Within this sample are about 100,000 clones, with roughly 80% of them counted one time only. The ten largest account for around 2.4% of the sample. The sample taken for sequencing was PBMCs. Every receptor here comes from a young man in good health and CMV-seronegative.

V is TRBV10-1 and J is TRBJ2-1; 10 bases are a match to TRBD2. The CDR3 covers 16 residues. The germline V gene has CDR1 WNHNN and CDR2 SYGVQD (reference sequence). V shed 3 bases, J shed 9 bases, and the junction held 11 bases outside the gene matches. CDR3 region: CASSDGRGTSVTEQFF. The CDR3 DNA is TGCGCCAGCAGTGACGGGAGGGGGACTAGCGTTACTGAGCAGTTCTTC.

The rearrangement links TRBV11-1 to TRBJ2-7; 7 positions match TRBD2. Trimming at V came to 4 bases and at J to 0 bases, leaving 9 bases not matched to a gene. Germline V lookup: CDR1 SGHAT, CDR2 FQDESV (reference sequence). This CDR3 has 16 residues. DNA of the CDR3: TGTGCCAGCAGCTCTAGCGGCTACAGGAACTCCTACGAGCAGTACTTC. Its translation: CASSSSGYRNSYEQYF.

The rearrangement joins TRBV29-1 to TRBJ2-7; weak D call: TRBD1 (6 bases). CDR3 length: 13 amino acids. Germline V gene data show CDR1 as SQVTM and CDR2 as ANQGSEA. The ends were cut back, 1 base at V and 0 bases at J, with 7 bases in the middle. In DNA form, the CDR3 reads TGCAGCGTTGAAGGGGACAACTCCTACGAGCAGTACTTC. Translated: CSVEGDNSYEQYF.

The J gene is TRBJ2-3, the V gene TRBV11-3; D is ambiguous. V was cut by 4 bases and J by 0 bases, with 2 bases left in between. This CDR3 region has 12 residues. The germline gives CDR1 SGHNT, CDR2 YENEEA. The CDR3 DNA reads as TGTGCCAGCAGCTCTAGCACAGATACGCAGTATTTT. Its protein product is CASSSSTDTQYF.

This clone was detected only a few times. This sample also contains other DNA sequences that code for the same CDR3. The V call is TRBV2, the J call TRBJ2-3; the match to TRBD1 covers 7 bases. The V segment lost 6 bases and the J segment 6 bases; nucleotides outside the gene matches: 3. CDR1 and CDR2 (germline): SNHLY, FYNNEI. This CDR3 has 12 amino acids. The chain's CDR3 is CASRQQGDTQYF. The CDR3 DNA is TGTGCCAGCAGGCAACAGGGGGATACGCAGTATTTT.

The rearrangement uses TRBV19 and TRBJ2-1; no clear D. V dropped 1 base and J dropped 2 bases, with 12 bases sitting between them. CDR3 length equals 16 residues. CDR1 is LNHDA, CDR2 SQIVND, per germline (reference sequence). This CDR3 is CASSIGWAATYNEQFF. In DNA form, the CDR3 reads TGTGCCAGTAGTATAGGATGGGCTGCAACCTACAATGAGCAGTTCTTC.

The rearrangement uses TRBV30 and TRBJ2-7, with a tentative D call TRBD1 (5 bases). V lost 4 bases and J lost 0, with 13 bases in between. This CDR3 is built from 14 residues. Germline V gene lookup returns CDR1 GTSNPN and CDR2 SVGIG (reference sequence). The CDR3 loop reads CAWNRGGSSYEQYF. The DNA for the CDR3 is TGTGCCTGGAATAGGGGTGGAAGCTCCTACGAGCAGTACTTC.

J is TRBJ1-1 and V is TRBV27; no reliable D call. Germline V gene data show CDR1 as MNHEY and CDR2 as SMNVEV (reference sequence). V lost 5 bases, J lost 1 base, and 8 bases lay in between. CDR3 length equals 13 residues. In nucleotides, the CDR3 is TGTGCCAGCAGTGAGACACCGAACACTGAAGCTTTCTTT. Amino acid sequence: CASSETPNTEAFF.